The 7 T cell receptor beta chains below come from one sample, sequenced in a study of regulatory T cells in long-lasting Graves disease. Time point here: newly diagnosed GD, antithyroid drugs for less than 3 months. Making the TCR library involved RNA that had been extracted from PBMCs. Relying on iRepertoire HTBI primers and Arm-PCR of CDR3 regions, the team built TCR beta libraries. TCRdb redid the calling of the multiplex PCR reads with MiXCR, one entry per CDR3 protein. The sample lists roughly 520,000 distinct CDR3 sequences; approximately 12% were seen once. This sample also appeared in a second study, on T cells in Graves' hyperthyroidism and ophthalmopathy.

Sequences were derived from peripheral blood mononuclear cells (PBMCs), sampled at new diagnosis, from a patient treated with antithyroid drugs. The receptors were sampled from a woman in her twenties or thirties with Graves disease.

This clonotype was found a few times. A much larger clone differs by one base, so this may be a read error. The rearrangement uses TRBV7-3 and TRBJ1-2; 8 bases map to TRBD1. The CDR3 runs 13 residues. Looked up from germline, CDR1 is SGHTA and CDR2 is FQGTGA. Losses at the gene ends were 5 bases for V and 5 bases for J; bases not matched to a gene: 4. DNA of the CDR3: TGTGCCAGCAGCCAGGGACAGGAGTATGGCTACACCTTC. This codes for CASSQGQEYGYTF.

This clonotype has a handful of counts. CDR3 nucleotide sequence: TGTGCCAGCAGTCCTCCCCCGGGACTAGCGGGAGGCGTCTACGAGCAGTACTTC. Protein sequence: CASSPPPGLAGGVYEQYF. This chain joins TRBV27 and TRBJ2-7; TRBD2 matches at 15 bases. The CDR3 runs to 18 residues. The V segment lost 5 bases and the J segment 3 bases; nucleotides outside the gene matches: 11. CDR1 and CDR2 (germline): MNHEY, SMNVEV (reference sequence).

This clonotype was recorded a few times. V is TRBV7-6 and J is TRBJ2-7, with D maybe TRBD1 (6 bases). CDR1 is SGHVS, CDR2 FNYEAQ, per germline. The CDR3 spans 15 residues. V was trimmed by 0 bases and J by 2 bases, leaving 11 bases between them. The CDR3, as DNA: TGTGCCAGCAGCTTAGCTACAGGGATACCCTACGAGCAGTACTTC. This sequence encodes CASSLATGIPYEQYF.

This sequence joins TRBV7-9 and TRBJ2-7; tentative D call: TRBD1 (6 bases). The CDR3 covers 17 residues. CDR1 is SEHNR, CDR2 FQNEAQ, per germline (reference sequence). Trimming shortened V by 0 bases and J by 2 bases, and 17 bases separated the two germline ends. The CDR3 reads CASSLASLGTNPYEQYF. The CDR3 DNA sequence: TGTGCCAGCAGCTTAGCCTCTTTGGGGACAAACCCCTACGAGCAGTACTTC.

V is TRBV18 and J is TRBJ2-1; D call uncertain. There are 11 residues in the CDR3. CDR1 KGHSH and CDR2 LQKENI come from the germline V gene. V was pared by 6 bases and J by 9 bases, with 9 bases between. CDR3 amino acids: CASSPLGEQFF. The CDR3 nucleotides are TGTGCCAGCTCCCCCTTGGGTGAGCAGTTCTTC.

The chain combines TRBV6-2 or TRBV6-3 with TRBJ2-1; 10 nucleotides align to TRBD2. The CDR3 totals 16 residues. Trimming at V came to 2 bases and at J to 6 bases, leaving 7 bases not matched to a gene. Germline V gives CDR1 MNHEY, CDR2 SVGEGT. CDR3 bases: TGTGCCAGCAGTTACATCTGGACTAGCGGATCCAATGAGCAGTTCTTC. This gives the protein CASSYIWTSGSNEQFF.

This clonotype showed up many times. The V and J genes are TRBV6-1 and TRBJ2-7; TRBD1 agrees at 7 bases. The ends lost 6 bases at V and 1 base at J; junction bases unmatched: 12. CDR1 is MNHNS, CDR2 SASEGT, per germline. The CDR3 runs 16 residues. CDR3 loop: CASSRTSGGPSYEQYF. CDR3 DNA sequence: TGTGCCAGCAGCCGTACCTCAGGGGGACCATCCTACGAGCAGTACTTC.